Listed here are 12 T cell receptor beta chains from one sample, sequenced in a study of blood T cells in healthy people across ages. The use of a sample-barcoded 5' primer and a J-beta primer mix characterized a second PCR of roughly 6 to 11 cycles. Each CDR3 protein is one row after TCRdb ran MiXCR on the 5' RACE reads. The sample has about 800,000 distinct CDR3 sequences; roughly 60% are singletons. Sequenced: blood. These receptors were taken from a man between 25 and 39 years old in good health.

The rearrangement links TRBV20-1 to TRBJ2-4; 9 bases map to TRBD2. This CDR3 has 14 amino acids. Germline CDR1 and CDR2: DFQATT and SNEGSKA (reference sequence). V gave up 3 bases and J gave up 8 bases; unmatched junction bases: 8. The CDR3 region is CSARTLAGEDIQYF. The CDR3 nucleotides are TGCAGTGCTAGGACCTTAGCGGGAGAGGACATTCAGTACTTC.

This sequence joins TRBV5-1 and TRBJ2-1; TRBD2 might be the D (6 bases). The V and J ends lost 3 bases and 0 bases respectively, with 16 bases between them. Germline-derived CDR1 and CDR2 are SGHRS and YFSETQ. CDR3 length equals 17 residues. The CDR3 DNA reads as TGCGCCAGCAGCTCCCAAGCCCTAGCGAGCTCCTACAATGAGCAGTTCTTC. Its protein product is CASSSQALASSYNEQFF.

The chain carries TRBV4-3 and TRBJ2-1; D gene uncertain. The V gene lost 1 base and the J gene lost 9 bases, with 10 bases spanning the gap. The CDR3 covers 13 residues. From germline, CDR1 is LGHNA and CDR2 YSLEER. The CDR3 region is CASSQARMGEQFF. CDR3 in DNA: TGCGCCAGCAGCCAAGCCCGCATGGGTGAGCAGTTCTTC.

This clonotype has just a few counts. V usage is TRBV29-1 and J usage is TRBJ1-2, with D possibly TRBD1 on 5 matching bases. The V gene's germline CDR1 is SQVTM and CDR2 ANQGSEA. This CDR3 is built from 13 residues. V lost 6 bases to trimming and J lost 8 bases, with 19 bases between them. The CDR3 is CSVPLWGRDGYTF. The CDR3 coding sequence is TGCAGCGTCCCCTTATGGGGCCGGGACGGCTACACCTTC.

The V and J genes are TRBV7-2 and TRBJ2-2; tentatively, D is TRBD1 or TRBD2 (6 bases each). Germline CDR1 is SGHTA and CDR2 is FQGNSA. Between the trimmed V and J ends, which lost 4 bases and 0 bases, there was a span of 9 bases. The CDR3 covers 15 residues. The CDR3 sequence is CASSSGAANTGELFF. The CDR3 coding sequence is TGTGCCAGCAGCTCGGGGGCAGCGAACACCGGGGAGCTGTTTTTT.

This clonotype was recorded only once. This sequence joins TRBV20-1 and TRBJ2-1; D is unresolved. Trimming stripped 3 bases from V and 0 bases from J, with 9 bases between. Germline CDR1 DFQATT, CDR2 SNEGSKA (reference sequence). This CDR3 is 14 amino acids long. The CDR3, as DNA: TGCAGTGCTAGGGCTGAAAGCTCCTACAATGAGCAGTTCTTC. Protein sequence: CSARAESSYNEQFF.

V usage is TRBV20-1 and J usage is TRBJ1-1; D call uncertain. With 5 bases removed from V and 5 bases from J, the gap between germline ends came to 15 bases. The CDR3 length is 13 residues. Germline CDR1 DFQATT, CDR2 SNEGSKA (reference sequence). The CDR3 region has the DNA TGCAGTGCTCAACTACTAGATCGGACTGAAGCTTTCTTT. It encodes CSAQLLDRTEAFF.

The CDR3 region is CASSQLFQVTQGGTEAFF. CDR3 nucleotides: TGTGCCAGCAGCCAACTATTTCAGGTGACACAGGGAGGCACTGAAGCTTTCTTT. The chain recombines TRBV4-2 with TRBJ1-1; possible D gene TRBD1, 6 bases. The CDR3 runs 18 residues. In germline, CDR1 is LGHNA, CDR2 YNFKEQ. Trimming cost V 2 bases and J 4 bases, with 23 bases left between them.

V is TRBV12-3 or TRBV12-4 and J is TRBJ2-4, with D possibly matching TRBD1 (6 bases). The V gene lost 6 bases and the J gene lost 6 bases, with 18 bases spanning the gap. The CDR3 sequence is 15 residues long. The CDR3 region has the DNA TGTGCCAGCAGCCAGGCCGGGACACTAGGAAACATTCAGTACTTC. This translates into CASSQAGTLGNIQYF.

This clonotype was recorded a few times. The V call is TRBV6-2 or TRBV6-3, the J call TRBJ2-6; TRBD1 might be the D (6 bases). The CDR3 extends over 18 amino acids. The germline gives CDR1 MNHEY, CDR2 SVGEGT. V lost 5 bases, J lost 0 bases, and 17 bases lay in between. DNA of the CDR3: TGTGCCAGCAGTATCTTCCGGGACATAATCTCTGGGGCCAACGTCCTGACTTTC. It translates to CASSIFRDIISGANVLTF.

The J gene is TRBJ2-3, the V gene TRBV20-1; 10 bases map to TRBD2. The CDR3 runs to 13 residues. Unmatched junction bases numbered 10, after V lost 6 bases and J lost 10 bases. Germline-derived CDR1 and CDR2 are DFQATT and SNEGSKA (reference sequence). In nucleotides, the CDR3 is TGCAGTGCGCACACTAGCGGGATGGTCGCGCAGTATTTT. As protein: CSAHTSGMVAQYF.

The chain employs TRBV12-3 or TRBV12-4 and TRBJ1-2; no clear D. The CDR3 contains 15 residues. V shed 3 bases and J shed 7 bases, with 18 bases lying between them. CDR3 DNA: TGTGCCAGCAGTTTCTCGAACGGGCCCCAAAGTGGCTACACCTTC. Its protein product is CASSFSNGPQSGYTF.